Listed below are T cell receptor beta chains from one sample, sequenced in a study of regulatory T cells in long-lasting Graves disease. TCRdb reprocessed the multiplex PCR reads via MiXCR and lists one record per CDR3 protein. The data contain hundreds of thousands of distinct CDR3 sequences, approximately 29% of them singletons. The source material was peripheral blood mononuclear cells (PBMCs), sampled when the disease was refractory, from a patient treated with antithyroid drugs. The receptor set was obtained from a female donor with Graves disease. Both conserved end residues are part of each CDR3. Fields, in order: V gene, D gene, J gene, clone size, CDR3 DNA, CDR3 protein. A D gene is named only where the DNA matches it firmly. Size values are once, few and many counts, or a class for expanded clones, and some rows have none.

TRBV13	TRBD2	TRBJ2-7	.	TGTGCCAGCAGCGCGGGACTAGCGGGAGCCGGTAGATTCTACGAGCAGTACTTC	CASSAGLAGAGRFYEQYF
TRBV12-3/TRBV12-4	.	TRBJ2-2	.	TGTGCCAGCAGTTGGGCAGGGGCCGTCCCTCGGGAGCTGTTTTTT	CASSWAGAVPRELFF
TRBV28	.	TRBJ1-2	.	TGTGCCAGCAGCCTCCACCCTATTGGGCATCGGGGCTACACCTTC	CASSLHPIGHRGYTF
TRBV12-3/TRBV12-4	.	TRBJ1-2	.	TGTGCCAGCACTCAACAGGAGATTCAGTTAAGCTACACCTTC	CASTQQEIQLSYTF
TRBV13	.	TRBJ1-1	few	TGTGCCAGCAGCTTAGGCCGGAGGACCCCTGTGAGCACTGAAGCTTTCTTT	CASSLGRRTPVSTEAFF
TRBV29-1	.	TRBJ2-5	.	TGCAGCGCGACAAGCTTCCAAGAGACCCAGTACTTC	CSATSFQETQYF
TRBV7-9	.	TRBJ2-4	.	TGTGCCAGCAGCTTAGGGGGGGGCTTAGCCAAAAACATTCAGTACTTC	CASSLGGGLAKNIQYF
TRBV12-3/TRBV12-4	TRBD1	TRBJ2-7	few	TGTGCCAGCAGCCAGTTGAGGGGACAGGGCCCTGACGAGCAGTACTTC	CASSQLRGQGPDEQYF
TRBV10-3	.	TRBJ1-1	.	TGTGCCATCAGTGAGTCCACATACGAGCCTGAAGCTTTCTTT	CAISESTYEPEAFF
TRBV5-6	.	TRBJ2-7	few	TGTGCCAGCAGCTCGACCGGGACTGGCTCCTACGAGCAGTACTTC	CASSSTGTGSYEQYF
TRBV12-3/TRBV12-4	TRBD2	TRBJ2-1	.	TGTGCCAGCAGTTTGCCCATGACACTAGCGGGAGTGCATGAGCAGTTCTTC	CASSLPMTLAGVHEQFF
TRBV15	.	TRBJ1-6	.	TGTGCCACCAGCACCACAGGAGATCCCTTCTATAATTCACCCCTCCACTTT	CATSTTGDPFYNSPLHF
TRBV9	TRBD1	TRBJ2-7	.	TGTGCCAGCAGCCCAGTAGGGGGACAGGGATTTGACGAGCAGTACTTC	CASSPVGGQGFDEQYF
TRBV2	.	TRBJ1-5	many	TGTGCCAGCAGTGAAGCGCTAGGGGTCAATCAGCCCCAGCATTTT	CASSEALGVNQPQHF
TRBV19	TRBD1	TRBJ1-2	.	TGTGCCAGTAGTCCTTCGACAGGGGCCCGGCCGAACTATGGCTACACCTTC	CASSPSTGARPNYGYTF
TRBV5-1	.	TRBJ2-6	.	TGCGCCAGCAGCTTGGGGTGGCAGACCCTAAACTCTGGGGCCAACGTCCTGACTTTC	CASSLGWQTLNSGANVLTF
TRBV25-1	.	TRBJ2-5	few	TGTGCCAGCAGTGATGGGGAGACCCAGTACTTC	CASSDGETQYF
TRBV11-2	.	TRBJ2-5	.	TGTGCCAGCAGCCAGGAGCCTAGCCAAGAGACCCAGTACTTC	CASSQEPSQETQYF
TRBV2	.	TRBJ2-7	many	TGTGCCAGCTCCCCCGGAACCTACGAGCAGTACTTC	CASSPGTYEQYF
TRBV10-3	.	TRBJ2-5	.	TGTGCCATCAGTGAGTCCCGGCAGCAGGAGACCCAGTACTTC	CAISESRQQETQYF
TRBV12-3/TRBV12-4	TRBD1	TRBJ1-2	.	TGTGCCAGCAACCTAGGGACAGGGAATGGCTACACCTTC	CASNLGTGNGYTF
TRBV6-2/TRBV6-3	.	TRBJ1-1	.	TGTGCCAGCAGTTACAACCACCGAGTAGTCATGAACACTGAAGCTTTCTTT	CASSYNHRVVMNTEAFF
TRBV24-1	.	TRBJ1-5	many	TGTGCCACCAGTGACGACGGGACTCGTCAGCCCCAGCATTTT	CATSDDGTRQPQHF
TRBV20-1	.	TRBJ1-6	.	TGCAGTGCTAGAGATCGGGGGTTTGTTTCACCCCTCCACTTT	CSARDRGFVSPLHF
TRBV5-1	.	TRBJ1-1	many	TGCGCCAGCAGCTTGGGGAATGGGGACACTGAAGCTTTCTTT	CASSLGNGDTEAFF
TRBV27	.	TRBJ1-1	few	TGTGCCAGCAGTTTAGGCCCGTACTCCTCGCGCACTGAAGCTTTCTTT	CASSLGPYSSRTEAFF
TRBV6-6	TRBD1	TRBJ1-2	.	TGTGCCAGCAGTTACTCGACTGGGACAGGGGGCGGGGGCTATGGCTACACCTTC	CASSYSTGTGGGGYGYTF
TRBV7-9	TRBD1	TRBJ1-1	.	TGCGCCACCCGACAGGGCGGCACTGAAGCTTTCTTT	CATRQGGTEAFF
TRBV10-3	TRBD1	TRBJ1-5	few	TGTGCCATCAGTGAAATAACAGGGGGTAATCAGCCCCAGCATTTT	CAISEITGGNQPQHF
TRBV12-3/TRBV12-4	.	TRBJ1-1	many	TGTGCCAGCAGTTTTTCGGGCTGGGGACAGAACACTGAAGCTTTCTTT	CASSFSGWGQNTEAFF
TRBV9	TRBD2	TRBJ2-7	.	TGTGCCAGCAGCGTTTCCGGACTAGCGGATTACTACGAGCAGTACTTC	CASSVSGLADYYEQYF
TRBV5-1	.	TRBJ2-7	.	TGCGCCAGCAGCTTGGTGACCTGGTACTCCTACGAGCAGTACTTC	CASSLVTWYSYEQYF
TRBV20-1	TRBD1	TRBJ1-2	.	TGCAGTGCTAGATCTCCAGGGGGAGCGGACTATGGCTACACCTTC	CSARSPGGADYGYTF
TRBV29-1	.	TRBJ1-3	many	TGCAGCATCTCAGCCTCTGGAAACACCATATATTTT	CSISASGNTIYF
TRBV19	TRBD1	TRBJ1-1	.	TGTGCCAGTACCGCCATGCCGGGACAGAGGAACACTGAAGCTTTCTTT	CASTAMPGQRNTEAFF
TRBV10-3	.	TRBJ2-7	.	TGTGCCATCAGTGAGCAGAACGAGCAGTACTTC	CAISEQNEQYF
TRBV3-1	TRBD2	TRBJ2-7	.	TGTGCCAGCAGCCAGTCTAGCGGGAGATACGAGCAGTACTTC	CASSQSSGRYEQYF
TRBV7-3	.	TRBJ2-5	.	TGTGCCAGCAGCTTAAGGTGGGGTCAAGAGACCCAGTACTTC	CASSLRWGQETQYF
TRBV12-3/TRBV12-4	.	TRBJ2-2	.	TGTGCCAGCACTCCTGGGAGGAGGACCGGGGAGCTGTTTTTT	CASTPGRRTGELFF
TRBV7-2	.	TRBJ1-3	few	TGTGCCAGCAGCTTACGGGTTTTGCAGAGCTCTGGAAACACCATATATTTT	CASSLRVLQSSGNTIYF
TRBV2	TRBD1	TRBJ1-5	few	TGTGCCAGCCAACTAACAGGGGGCAGCAATCAGCCCCAGCATTTT	CASQLTGGSNQPQHF
TRBV5-1	.	TRBJ2-2	.	TGCGCCAACAGCTCTAAGAGCAGGGAATATAACACCGGGGAGCTGTTTTTT	CANSSKSREYNTGELFF
TRBV20-1	.	TRBJ1-2	few	TGCAGTGCTAGAAATTCGGAGTCAGTCTATGGCTACACCTTC	CSARNSESVYGYTF
TRBV9	.	TRBJ1-2	.	TGTGCCAGCAGCGTCGCCGGGACAACCTATGGCTACACCTTC	CASSVAGTTYGYTF
TRBV10-1	.	TRBJ2-2	once	TGCGCCAGCAGTTGGGGCACAGGGAACACCGGGGAGCTGTTTTTT	CASSWGTGNTGELFF
TRBV29-1	.	TRBJ1-5	.	TGCAGCGTTGTGTTCGGGAATAGCAATCAGCCCCAGCATTTT	CSVVFGNSNQPQHF